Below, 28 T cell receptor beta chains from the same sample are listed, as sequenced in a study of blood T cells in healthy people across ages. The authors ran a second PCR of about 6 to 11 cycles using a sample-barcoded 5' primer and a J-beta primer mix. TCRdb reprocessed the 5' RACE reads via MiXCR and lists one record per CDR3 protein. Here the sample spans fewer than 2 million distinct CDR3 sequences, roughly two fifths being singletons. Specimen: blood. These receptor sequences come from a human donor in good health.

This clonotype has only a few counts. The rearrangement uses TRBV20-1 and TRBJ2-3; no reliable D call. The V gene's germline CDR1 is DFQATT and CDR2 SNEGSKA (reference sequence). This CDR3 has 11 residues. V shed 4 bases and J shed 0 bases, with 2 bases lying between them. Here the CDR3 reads CSATSTDTQYF. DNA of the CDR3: TGCAGTGCTACTAGCACAGATACGCAGTATTTT.

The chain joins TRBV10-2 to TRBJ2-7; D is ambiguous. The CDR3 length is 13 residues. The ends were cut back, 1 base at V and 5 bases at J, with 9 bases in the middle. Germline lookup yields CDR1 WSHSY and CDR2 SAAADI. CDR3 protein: CASSEWAGDEQYF. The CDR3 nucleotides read TGCGCCAGCAGTGAGTGGGCAGGAGACGAGCAGTACTTC.

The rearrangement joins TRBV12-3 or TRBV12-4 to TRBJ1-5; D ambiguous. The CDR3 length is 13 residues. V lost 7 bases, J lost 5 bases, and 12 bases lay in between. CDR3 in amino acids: CASTLNGDQPQHF. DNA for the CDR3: TGTGCCAGCACCTTGAATGGAGATCAGCCCCAGCATTTT.

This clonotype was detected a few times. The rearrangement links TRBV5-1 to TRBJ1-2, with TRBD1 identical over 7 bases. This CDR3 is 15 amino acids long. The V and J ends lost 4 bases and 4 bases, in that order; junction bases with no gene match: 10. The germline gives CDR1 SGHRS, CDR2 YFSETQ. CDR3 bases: TGCGCCAGCAGCCTGTCAACAGGGGCGACCTATGGCTACACCTTC. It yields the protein CASSLSTGATYGYTF.

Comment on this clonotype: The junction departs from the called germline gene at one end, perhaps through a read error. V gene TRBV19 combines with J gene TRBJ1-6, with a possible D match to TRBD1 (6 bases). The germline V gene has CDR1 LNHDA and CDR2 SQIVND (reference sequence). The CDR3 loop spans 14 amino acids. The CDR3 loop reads CTSSIRDTNSPLHF. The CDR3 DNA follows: TGTACCAGTAGTATCCGGGACACCAATTCACCCCTCCACTTT.

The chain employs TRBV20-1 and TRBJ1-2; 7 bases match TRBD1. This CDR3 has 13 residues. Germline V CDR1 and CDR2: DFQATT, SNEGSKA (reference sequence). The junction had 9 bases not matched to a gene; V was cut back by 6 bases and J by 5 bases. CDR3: CSASFTGAYGYTF. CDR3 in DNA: TGCAGTGCCTCATTTACAGGGGCTTATGGCTACACCTTC.

CDR3 sequence: CASSRELGLYGGYTF. The DNA for the CDR3 is TGCGCCAGCAGTAGAGAGTTGGGGCTCTATGGAGGCTACACCTTC. This chain joins TRBV5-1 and TRBJ1-2, with a tentative D call TRBD1 (5 bases). V lost 5 bases, J lost 8 bases, and 22 bases lay in between. Germline CDR1 SGHRS, CDR2 YFSETQ. The CDR3 length is 15 residues.

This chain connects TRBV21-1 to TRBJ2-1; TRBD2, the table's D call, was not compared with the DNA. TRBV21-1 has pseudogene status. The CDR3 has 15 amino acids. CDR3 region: CASSKLAGGPNEQFF. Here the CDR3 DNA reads TGTGCCAGCAGCAAACTAGCGGGGGGACCCAATGAGCAGTTCTTC.

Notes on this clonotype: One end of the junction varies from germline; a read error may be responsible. The CDR3 protein is CASGQDLSLSYEQYF. CDR3 coding DNA: TGCGCCAGCGGCCAAGATCTCAGTCTATCCTACGAGCAGTACTTC. The chain uses TRBV4-3 and TRBJ2-7; D is undetermined. This CDR3 spans 15 amino acids. The germline CDR1 and CDR2 sequences are LGHNA and YSLEER.

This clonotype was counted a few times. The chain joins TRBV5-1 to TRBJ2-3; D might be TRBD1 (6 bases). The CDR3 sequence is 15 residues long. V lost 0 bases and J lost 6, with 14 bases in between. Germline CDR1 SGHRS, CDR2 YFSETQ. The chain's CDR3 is CASSLEDRSPDTQYF. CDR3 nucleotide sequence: TGCGCCAGCAGCTTGGAGGACAGATCCCCCGATACGCAGTATTTT.

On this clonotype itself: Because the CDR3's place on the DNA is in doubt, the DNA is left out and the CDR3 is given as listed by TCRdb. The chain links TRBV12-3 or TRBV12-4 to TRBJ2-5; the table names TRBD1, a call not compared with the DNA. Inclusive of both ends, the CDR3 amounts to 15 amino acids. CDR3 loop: CASSFIRARGYEQYF.

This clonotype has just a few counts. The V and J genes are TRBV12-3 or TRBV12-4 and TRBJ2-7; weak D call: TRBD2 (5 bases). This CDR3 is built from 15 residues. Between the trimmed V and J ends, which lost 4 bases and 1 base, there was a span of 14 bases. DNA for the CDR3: TGTGCCAGCAGTTGGGCCCTAGCTGTTTCCTACGAGCAGTACTTC. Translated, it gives CASSWALAVSYEQYF.

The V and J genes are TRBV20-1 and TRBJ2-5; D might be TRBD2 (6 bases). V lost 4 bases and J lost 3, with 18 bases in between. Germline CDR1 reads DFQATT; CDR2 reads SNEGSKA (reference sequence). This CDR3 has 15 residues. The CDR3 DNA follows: TGCAGTGCTATGGAACCGTTGGGGGGAAAAGAGACCCAGTACTTC. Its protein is CSAMEPLGGKETQYF.

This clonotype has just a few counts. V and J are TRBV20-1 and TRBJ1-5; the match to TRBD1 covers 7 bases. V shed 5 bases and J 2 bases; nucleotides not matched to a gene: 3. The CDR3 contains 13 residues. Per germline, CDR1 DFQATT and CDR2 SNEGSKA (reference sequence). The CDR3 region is CSAQGVGNQPQHF. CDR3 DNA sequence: TGCAGTGCTCAGGGGGTGGGCAATCAGCCCCAGCATTTT.

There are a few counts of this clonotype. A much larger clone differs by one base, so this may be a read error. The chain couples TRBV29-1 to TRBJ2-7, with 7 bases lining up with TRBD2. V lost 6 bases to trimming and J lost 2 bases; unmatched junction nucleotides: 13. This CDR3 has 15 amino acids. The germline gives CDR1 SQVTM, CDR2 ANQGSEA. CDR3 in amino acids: CSVLGRGTGTYEQYF. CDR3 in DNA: TGCAGCGTCCTTGGGCGGGGGACGGGTACCTACGAGCAGTACTTC.

CDR3 region: CASSLVGQVYGYTF. CDR3 bases: TGCGCCAGCAGCTTGGTGGGACAGGTCTATGGCTACACCTTC. This chain connects TRBV5-1 to TRBJ1-2; 8 bases fit TRBD1. Germline CDR1 is SGHRS and CDR2 is YFSETQ. The V gene end was trimmed by 0 bases and the J gene end by 4 bases; junction bases not matched to a gene: 2. The CDR3 extends over 14 amino acids.

DNA of the CDR3: TGTGCCAGCAGTCCAGGGACGCCACCCCTCCACTTT. This translates into CASSPGTPPLHF. The chain carries TRBV12-3 or TRBV12-4 and TRBJ1-6, with D perhaps TRBD1 (5 bases). The CDR3 runs to 12 residues. Trimming removed 5 bases from V and 11 bases from J, with 10 bases in between.

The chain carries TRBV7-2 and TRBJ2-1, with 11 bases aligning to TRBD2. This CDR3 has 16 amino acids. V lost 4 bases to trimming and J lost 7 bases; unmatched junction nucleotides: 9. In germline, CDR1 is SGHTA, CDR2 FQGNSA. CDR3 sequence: CASSSISGGAWNEQFF. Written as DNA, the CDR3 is TGTGCCAGCAGCTCTATTAGCGGGGGGGCGTGGAATGAGCAGTTCTTC.

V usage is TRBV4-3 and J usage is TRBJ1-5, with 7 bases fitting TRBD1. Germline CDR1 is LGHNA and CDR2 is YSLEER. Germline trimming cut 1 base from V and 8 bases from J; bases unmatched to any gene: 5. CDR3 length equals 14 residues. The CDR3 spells CASSQVQGEKPQHF. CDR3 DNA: TGCGCCAGCAGCCAAGTGCAGGGGGAGAAGCCCCAGCATTTT.

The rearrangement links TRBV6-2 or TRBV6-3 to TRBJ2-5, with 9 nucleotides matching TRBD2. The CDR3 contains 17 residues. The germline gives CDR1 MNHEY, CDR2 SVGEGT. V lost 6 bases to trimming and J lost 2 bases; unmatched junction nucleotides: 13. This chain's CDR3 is CASSQGASGELQETQYF. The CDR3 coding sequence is TGTGCCAGCAGCCAAGGGGCTAGCGGGGAATTACAAGAGACCCAGTACTTC.

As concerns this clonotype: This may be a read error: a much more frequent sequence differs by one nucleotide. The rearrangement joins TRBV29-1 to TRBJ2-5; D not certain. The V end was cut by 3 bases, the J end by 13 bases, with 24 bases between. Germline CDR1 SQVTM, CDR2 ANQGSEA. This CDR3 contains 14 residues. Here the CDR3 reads CSVEGQPKGYERYF. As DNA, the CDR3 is TGCAGCGTTGAGGGTCAACCAAAGGGCTACGAGCGGTACTTC.

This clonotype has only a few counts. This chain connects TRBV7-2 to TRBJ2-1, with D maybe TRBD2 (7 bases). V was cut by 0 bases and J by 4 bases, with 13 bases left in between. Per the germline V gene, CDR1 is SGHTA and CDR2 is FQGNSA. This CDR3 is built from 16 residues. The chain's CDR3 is CASSLAGGGPYNEQFF. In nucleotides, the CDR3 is TGTGCCAGCAGCTTAGCGGGCGGGGGCCCATACAATGAGCAGTTCTTC.

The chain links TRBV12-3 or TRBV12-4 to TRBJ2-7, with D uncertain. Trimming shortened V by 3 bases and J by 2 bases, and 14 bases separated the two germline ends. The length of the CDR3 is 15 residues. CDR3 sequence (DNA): TGTGCCAGCAGTTTTTTGGCTTTCGGCACCTACGAGCAGTACTTC. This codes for CASSFLAFGTYEQYF.

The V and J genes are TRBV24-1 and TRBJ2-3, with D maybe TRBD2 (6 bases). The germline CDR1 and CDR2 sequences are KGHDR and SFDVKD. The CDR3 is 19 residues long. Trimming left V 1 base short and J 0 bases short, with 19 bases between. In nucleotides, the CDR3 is TGTGCCACCAGTGATTTAGGGGACGCGGAGGGGAGCAGCACAGATACGCAGTATTTT. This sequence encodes CATSDLGDAEGSSTDTQYF.

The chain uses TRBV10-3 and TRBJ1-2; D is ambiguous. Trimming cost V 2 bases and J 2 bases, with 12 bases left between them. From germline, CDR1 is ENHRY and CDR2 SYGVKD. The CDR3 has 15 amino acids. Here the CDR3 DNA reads TGTGCCATCAGTGAGGGTGGCGGTGGCAACTATGGCTACACCTTC. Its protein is CAISEGGGGNYGYTF.

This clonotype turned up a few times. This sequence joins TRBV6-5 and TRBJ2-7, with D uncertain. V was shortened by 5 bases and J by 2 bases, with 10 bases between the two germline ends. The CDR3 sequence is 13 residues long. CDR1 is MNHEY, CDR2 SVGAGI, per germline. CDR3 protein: CASSPPLTYEQYF. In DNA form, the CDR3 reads TGTGCCAGCAGTCCCCCGCTGACCTACGAGCAGTACTTC.

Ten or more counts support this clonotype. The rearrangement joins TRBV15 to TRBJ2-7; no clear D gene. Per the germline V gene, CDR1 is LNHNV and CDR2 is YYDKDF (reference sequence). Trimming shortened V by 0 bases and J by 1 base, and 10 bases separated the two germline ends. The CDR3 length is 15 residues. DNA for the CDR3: TGTGCCACCAGCAGAGATTCAGTTACTTCCTACGAGCAGTACTTC. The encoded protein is CATSRDSVTSYEQYF. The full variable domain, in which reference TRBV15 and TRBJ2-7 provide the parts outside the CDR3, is DAMVIQNPRYQVTQFGKPVTLSCSQTLNHNVMYWYQQKSSQAPKLLFHYYDKDFNNEADTPDNFQSRRPNTSFCFLDIRSPGLGDTAMYLCATSRDSVTSYEQYFGPGTRLTVT.

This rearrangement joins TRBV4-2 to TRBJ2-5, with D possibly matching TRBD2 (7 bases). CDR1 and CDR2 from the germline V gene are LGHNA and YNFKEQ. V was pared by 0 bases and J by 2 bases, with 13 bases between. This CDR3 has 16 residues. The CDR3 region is CASSQEGGPPQETQYF. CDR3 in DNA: TGTGCCAGCAGCCAAGAGGGGGGGCCTCCTCAAGAGACCCAGTACTTC.